The 8 T cell receptor beta chains below were found in one sample sequenced in a study of T cell responses to AZD1222 COVID-19 vaccine. TCRdb's copy holds only in-frame clones and misses some; the assay was immunoSEQ multiplex PCR. Of approximately 120,000 clones in the sample, roughly 93% were seen once. The sample in question was peripheral blood, obtained on day 0 of AZD1222 vaccination. The receptors were sampled from an adult in good health.

The V and J genes are TRBV28 and TRBJ1-6, with D tentatively TRBD1 (5 bases). Germline V gives CDR1 MDHEN, CDR2 SYDVKM. Trimming took 3 bases from V and 4 from J, leaving 13 bases between them. The CDR3 contains 16 residues. The CDR3 loop is CASSFAGVVYNSPLHF. CDR3 in DNA: TGTGCCAGCAGTTTCGCGGGGGTTGTATATAATTCACCCCTCCACTTT.

V and J are TRBV5-5 and TRBJ2-3; no clear D gene. This CDR3 is built from 13 residues. V was trimmed by 2 bases and J by 0 bases, leaving 4 bases between them. From germline, CDR1 is SGHKS and CDR2 YYEKEE (reference sequence). The CDR3 sequence: CASSLPSTDTQYF. CDR3 nucleotide sequence: TGTGCCAGCAGCTTACCCAGCACAGATACGCAGTATTTT.

The rearrangement uses TRBV4-1 and TRBJ2-3; 7 bases line up with TRBD1. Trimming at V came to 4 bases and at J to 0 bases, leaving 7 bases not matched to a gene. Looked up from germline, CDR1 is MGHRA and CDR2 is YSYEKL. The CDR3 covers 16 residues. In nucleotides, the CDR3 is TGCGCCAGCAGCCCTGGGGACAGATTCAGCACAGATACGCAGTATTTT. Residues: CASSPGDRFSTDTQYF.

The chain is built from TRBV5-6 and TRBJ1-2; D gene ambiguous. This CDR3 has 11 residues. V was cut by 4 bases and J by 5 bases, with 6 bases left in between. CDR1 is SGHDT, CDR2 YYEEEE, per germline. The CDR3 sequence: CASSTSYGYTF. CDR3 DNA: TGTGCCAGCAGCACCTCTTATGGCTACACCTTC.

CDR3 sequence (DNA): TGTGCCTGGGGAGAAGGGACAGGTGGACAGCCCCAGCATTTT. It specifies CAWGEGTGGQPQHF. The chain recombines TRBV30 with TRBJ1-5, with 8 nucleotides matching TRBD1. The V and J ends lost 5 bases and 7 bases, in that order; junction bases with no gene match: 10. This CDR3 has 14 amino acids. Germline CDR1 reads GTSNPN; CDR2 reads SVGIG (reference sequence).

This clone was observed once. V is TRBV2 and J is TRBJ1-1, with D uncertain. This CDR3 has 17 residues. Germline assignment: CDR1 SNHLY and CDR2 FYNNEI. V dropped 5 bases and J dropped 1 base, with 20 bases sitting between them. In DNA, the CDR3 is TGTGCCAGCAGTAAAAGATACCCGATGGGCTCGAACACTGAAGCTTTCTTT. Residues: CASSKRYPMGSNTEAFF.

This sequence joins TRBV6-5 and TRBJ2-2, with 8 bases matching TRBD1. CDR3 length: 14 residues. Trimming cost V 8 bases and J 5 bases; bases outside gene matches: 7. Germline CDR1 is MNHEY and CDR2 is SVGAGI. For the CDR3, the DNA is TGTGCCAGCCAGGGGGCACCGAGGACCGGGGAGCTGTTTTTT. Protein product: CASQGAPRTGELFF.

The chain is built from TRBV11-2 and TRBJ2-2; the match to TRBD2 covers 16 bases. The CDR3 contains 18 residues. J was trimmed by 5 bases and V by 5 bases; bases with no gene match: 8. Germline assignment: CDR1 SGHAT and CDR2 FQNNGV. Here the CDR3 reads CASSPGTSGGAVTGELFF. The CDR3 coding sequence is TGTGCCAGCAGCCCGGGGACTAGCGGGGGGGCAGTAACCGGGGAGCTGTTTTTT. Full variable domain (rest looked up from reference TRBV11-2 and TRBJ2-2): EAGVAQSPRYKIIEKRQSVAFWCNPISGHATLYWYQQILGQGPKLLIQFQNNGVVDDSQLPKDRFSAERLKGVDSTLKIQPAKLEDSAVYLCASSPGTSGGAVTGELFFGEGSRLTVL.